These 8 T cell receptor beta chains share one sample of origin, sequenced in a study of T-cell memory formation after mild COVID-19. TCRdb passed the 5' RACE reads through MiXCR, listing each CDR3 protein once. Among around 340,000 distinct CDR3 sequences listed, roughly 15% were seen once. Sequences were obtained from PBMCs or a T cell subset sorted from them (not recorded which). The receptors were sampled from a man between 18 and 29 years old who had mild COVID-19 (a few samples of this study predate the infection). Cell type and time point are not known.

This clonotype has at least ten counts. This sequence joins TRBV20-1 and TRBJ2-2, with a weak D call TRBD2 (5 bases). This CDR3 is built from 15 residues. The germline V gene encodes CDR1 DFQATT and CDR2 SNEGSKA (reference sequence). V gave up 0 bases and J gave up 7 bases, with 15 bases separating them. CDR3: CSARDPQREIGELFF. Written as DNA, the CDR3 is TGCAGTGCTAGAGATCCGCAAAGGGAGATCGGGGAGCTGTTTTTT.

The table lists this clonotype with many counts. This chain connects TRBV29-1 to TRBJ1-1; D perhaps matches TRBD1 (6 bases). V lost 6 bases, J lost 0 bases, and 11 bases lay in between. Per the germline V gene, CDR1 is SQVTM and CDR2 is ANQGSEA. This CDR3 is built from 13 residues. The CDR3 spells CSVQGQLNTEAFF. CDR3 DNA: TGCAGCGTCCAAGGACAGTTGAACACTGAAGCTTTCTTT.

This clonotype has only a few counts. The V gene is TRBV7-9, the J gene TRBJ2-5; D perhaps matches TRBD2 (5 bases). Trimming cost V 0 bases and J 3 bases, with 5 bases left between them. This CDR3 has 13 amino acids. Germline CDR1 and CDR2: SEHNR and FQNEAQ (reference sequence). The CDR3 loop reads CASSLASEETQYF. CDR3 coding DNA: TGTGCCAGCAGCTTAGCTAGCGAAGAGACCCAGTACTTC.

The chain uses TRBV10-3 and TRBJ1-2, with a weak D call TRBD1 (6 bases). Germline lookup yields CDR1 ENHRY and CDR2 SYGVKD. V was shortened by 3 bases and J by 7 bases, with 15 bases between the two germline ends. The CDR3 sequence is 14 residues long. The CDR3: CAISDEQGIRGYTF. The CDR3 region has the DNA TGTGCCATCAGTGATGAGCAGGGGATCCGTGGCTACACCTTC.

This clonotype was counted only a few times. This chain links TRBV18 with TRBJ2-2; no firm D call. The V end was cut by 5 bases, the J end by 7 bases, with 11 bases between. The CDR3 runs 13 residues. Germline loops: CDR1 KGHSH, CDR2 LQKENI. The CDR3 spells CASSAEHVGELFF. CDR3 DNA: TGTGCCAGCTCAGCGGAACACGTCGGGGAGCTGTTTTTT.

In its sample, this clonotype was seen a few times. The chain links TRBV7-2 to TRBJ2-7; TRBD1 aligns across 9 bases. Germline V gene lookup returns CDR1 SGHTA and CDR2 FQGNSA. V dropped 5 bases and J dropped 7; count of bases not matched to a gene: 6. The CDR3 extends over 13 amino acids. The chain's CDR3 is CASSAYRGQEQYV. Written as DNA, the CDR3 is TGTGCCAGCAGCGCCTACAGGGGGCAAGAGCAGTACGTC.

The gene calls are TRBV5-1 and TRBJ1-2, with D possibly TRBD1 on 6 matching bases. The CDR3 loop spans 13 amino acids. CDR1 SGHRS and CDR2 YFSETQ come from the germline V gene. V lost 5 bases and J 4 bases, leaving 12 bases between the germline ends. CDR3 in amino acids: CASSNRVGYGYTF. The CDR3 DNA reads TGCGCCAGCAGTAACAGGGTCGGCTATGGCTACACCTTC.

The sample holds a few counts of this clonotype. The chain is built from TRBV12-3 or TRBV12-4 and TRBJ1-1; possible D gene TRBD1, 5 bases. The CDR3 length is 12 residues. Deletions cut 8 bases from V and 4 bases from J, with 11 bases between. CDR3 nucleotides: TGTGCCAGCGTAGCGGGGCTCACTGAAGCTTTCTTT. It is translated as CASVAGLTEAFF.